Described below is a single TCR beta chain sequence and its context. Its antigen has not been determined. The data were obtained in a study of cytomegalovirus exposure and HLA in healthy donors (dated by TCRdb to the late 2010s). Background for the entire study: An earlier analysis of about 530 of the donors reported 276 Gb of sequence data and 117 million unique TCR beta sequences obtained from approximately 180 million T cells. To predict cytomegalovirus infection status, the study combined high-throughput TCR immunosequencing, statistical association of individual TCRs with disease status, and machine learning. The study aimed to test whether signatures of past pathogen exposure could be identified by cataloging public T cell receptors. About five DR-DQ haplotypes were treated as single units for association and clustering because of strong linkage in the cohort. Typing coverage differed by locus: A, B, C, DRB1 and DQB1 were typed in roughly 620-640 donors, DQA1 in 522, DPA1 in nearly 610, and DPB1 in 450 to 490. On average, about 240,000 unique TCR beta nucleotide sequences were sequenced per donor among roughly 430 genotyped donors of the cohort, with roughly 18% of those sequences being non-productive. Along with the roughly 670-subject first cohort, a separate validation cohort of roughly 110 different subjects was used. The T cell repertoires of around 670 subjects were profiled by immunosequencing and related to cytomegalovirus serostatus. Of the 300 to 450 genotyped donors, roughly 85% fell in the genetic ancestry cluster associated with self-reported Caucasian donors. A later analysis re-analyzed previously published TCR beta repertoires from roughly 690 donors and added high-resolution HLA genotyping to study TCR occurrence patterns. Donor age, sex, ethnicity and CMV serostatus were compiled alongside the repertoire data. Approximately 310 gigabases of sequencing data and 78 million or so unique TCR sequences were included in an early release covering over 600 HLA-typed donors. Rather than drawing on any new phenotypic data, the later analysis identified candidate immune exposures from TCR beta sequences and the way those sequences occurred across donors. A later genetic analysis used genome-wide SNP genotypes for about 60% of the roughly 700 donors, treating that subset as a discovery cohort. HLA typing included class I and class II loci at four-digit resolution. Every repertoire in the discovery cohort had been generated on one and the same sequencing platform. To decide whether each TCR beta V gene segment behaved as functional or pseudogenic, an earlier analysis of nearly 600 of the donors relied on high-throughput TCR beta sequencing. Broad study findings and their caveats: Several of the top co-occurrence clusters appeared to be linked to parvovirus B19, influenza, CMV and Epstein-Barr virus, according to a later analysis. The 87-base-pair reads could not distinguish some IMGT-functional V segments, including TRBV6-2 and TRBV6-3, so those segments were excluded. In a later analysis, 16,951 TCR beta sequences were associated with specific HLA alleles at a false discovery rate of 0.05. In vitro tests confirmed that a few of the cytomegalovirus-associated TCR beta chains recognize cytomegalovirus antigens. In a later analysis, HLA-associated TCR beta chains were found to be more clonally expanded and to have lower generation probabilities than equally common non-associated chains. Most CMV-associated TCR beta chains appeared to be HLA-restricted in a later analysis, and the HLA associations seemed to be driven largely by CMV exposure. The only immune exposure information available for the cohort was CMV serostatus. The authors suggested that the approach could potentially be generalized to other disease states and immunological phenotypes. A further reported finding was that TCR beta sequences accurately predicted the HLA-A and HLA-B alleles for most subjects in the first cohort. A cluster of highly shared sequence variants was judged likely to be a technical artifact of the sequencing pipeline. In a later genetic analysis, fewer N-insertions in productive TCRs were reported among donors in an Asian-associated ancestry cluster than the roughly 640-donor mean. Only TCR beta chains were sequenced in this cohort, and the absence of alpha or paired-chain data limited detectable features. In both the original and validation cohorts, the classifier was reported to diagnose cytomegalovirus status with high specificity and sensitivity. A later genetic analysis associated a missense DCLRE1C variant with V-gene and J-gene trimming of TCR beta chains, and an independent cohort replicated the association. A later analysis found that TCR association rates varied across HLA loci, with DRB1 alleles showing the most associated TCRs and HLA-C alleles the fewest. Because some donors lacked HLA typing at each locus, the association tests relied only on the typed subset. Because counts were too low, about 18 rarely observed V segments, including chromosome 9 orphons, were left out of the earlier analysis of 500 to 750 of the donors. Sequencing depth was assumed to be roughly uniform across donors in the presence/absence analyses, though that assumption may not hold. In an earlier analysis of roughly 500 of the donors, most TCR beta V segments appeared in productive rearrangements about 87% or about 30% of the time, broadly matching IMGT annotations. A total of roughly 160 TCR beta chains were listed by the study as associated with cytomegalovirus. Most TCR sequences were observed very rarely across donors, whereas some public TCRs were present in many individuals. Correlated functional status among segregating V segments might reflect linkage disequilibrium, but an unknown experimental factor could not be ruled out. Strong co-occurrence of HLA alleles, especially DR and DQ, made assigning TCR associations to individual alleles difficult.

The germline V gene encodes CDR1 SNHLY and CDR2 FYNNEI. The CDR3 runs 12 residues from the cysteine to the phenylalanine. Only the CDR3 DNA is retained, 36 bases long and in frame from the first base. The library was produced with the immunoSEQ multiplex PCR assay. For the multiplex PCR, a mixture combining 60 forward primers for TCR Vbeta segments and 13 reverse primers for TCR Jbeta segments was used. The CDR3 region of rearranged TCR beta genes was amplified from genomic DNA by a multiplex PCR assay. Amplified TCR beta libraries were sequenced as 87-base-pair reads on the Illumina HiSeq System. The authors' pipeline ran thus. Across the 670 or so repertoires, a later analysis counted tens of millions of unique TCR beta chains, around 10 million of which were shared by at least two donors. A nearest-neighbor algorithm error-corrected the raw reads and collapsed the reads into unique sequences, merging closely related sequences to remove PCR and sequencing errors. CDR3 sequences were aligned to IMGT reference sequences to assign V, D and J gene segments. For a sequence to be retained, at least a six-nucleotide match to both a V gene segment and a J gene segment was required. A rearrangement counted as productive if the CDR3 had no stop codons and remained in frame with V and J, and every other rearrangement counted as non-productive. Following IMGT convention, CDR3 was defined as the stretch from the second conserved V-encoded cysteine up to the conserved J-encoded phenylalanine. Sequences without an unambiguous match to a single V gene segment were excluded from the earlier analysis of about 600 of the donors. In an earlier analysis of almost 600 of the donors, a V segment was called functional when productive rearrangements were above 56.7%, and segregating when the standard deviation between donors exceeded 5%. To diagnose cytomegalovirus status from the catalog of TCR beta chain sequences, a statistical classification framework was built. In a later analysis, V and J genes were assigned by comparing TCR nucleotide sequences against IMGT/GENE-DB human TR gene sequences. A later analysis assigned CDR3 sequences and most-parsimonious VDJ recombination scenarios with the TCRdist pipeline. A later analysis defined each TCR beta chain by its CDR3 amino acid sequence plus V-gene family, and excluded reads lacking a unique V-gene family. As a way to deal with suspected cross-contamination and a sequencing artifact, a later analysis dropped roughly 600 nucleotide sequences that were highly shared and had low generation probability. In a later analysis, a clonal expansion index was calculated for each public chain from normalized within-repertoire ranks of inferred template counts. Generation probabilities in a later analysis came from a VDJ recombination model fitted to out-of-frame rearrangements, and those results were checked against IGoR. A later analysis scored TCR-TCR, TCR-HLA and TCR-CMV co-occurrence with hypergeometric tests, applying a repertoire-size bias correction to TCR pairs. A later analysis estimated false discovery rates by permuting HLA or CMV assignments 20 times. A later analysis grouped co-occurring TCRs with DBSCAN, adding TCRdist sequence similarity when clustering within HLA-allele-positive subsets. Co-occurrence clustering excluded repertoires with fewer than 30,000 or more than 120,000 public chains, plus five with anomalous nucleotide sharing. As stored in TCRdb, this immuneACCESS dataset retains in-frame rearrangements with V and J assigned. A fraction of the clones does not appear; measured against another copy, unresolved V genes explain less than half of the discrepancy, and the remainder lacks a known reason. Clone size and the V and J calls come from that table; the DNA yielded D and trimming. The sample's table lists a count of some 130,000 clones. The leading ten clones occupy 2% of the sample.

The cohort was made up of under 800 healthy bone marrow donors. All cohort members were sampled while nominally healthy, although unrecorded immune exposures were likely present. The donor tested CMV seronegative, placing the donor among the 350 to 400 seronegative members of the cohort. A peripheral blood sample was collected from each donor, and TCR beta sequencing was performed on peripheral blood mononuclear cells. The Qiagen DNeasy Blood Extraction Kit was used to extract genomic DNA from the blood cell samples. The V gene is TRBV2 and the J gene is TRBJ2-5; 9 bases in the middle match TRBD1. The DNA end is a closer match to TRBJ2-7, so the J assignment may be wrong. The receptor's source is a woman aged 55 to 70 in good health and CMV-seronegative. The sequenced sample was PBMCs. The base sequence is TGTGCGAACAGGGGGCAACGCCACGAGCAGTACTTC. This gives the protein CANRGQRHEQYF.